The clone carrying this T cell receptor (beta chain) showed up just a few times. CDR3 length: 13 amino acids. Per germline, CDR1 GTSNPN and CDR2 SVGIG (reference sequence). This record comes from a study of T cell repertoires in cytomegalovirus infection. TCRdb recomputed calls from the reads with MiXCR, one row per CDR3 protein. The sample lists more than 150,000 distinct CDR3 sequences, around 22% occurring once. The TCR originated in a human donor in good health (CMV status not recorded). Some clones in this sample may be carry-over from other donors' samples. The sample comprised PBMCs. The V and J genes are TRBV30 and TRBJ2-4, with a weak D call TRBD2 (6 bases). For the CDR3, the DNA is TGTGCGGAGGGGATCGAAGGGGAAAACATTCAGTACTTC. It specifies CAEGIEGENIQYF.